These 3 T cell receptor beta chains were all obtained from the same sample, sequenced in a study of T-cell reconstitution after alpha-beta-depleted transplantation in children. The TCRbeta library incorporated unique molecular identifiers. MiXCR, applied by TCRdb to the PCR reads, yields one record per CDR3 protein. The data hold 550,000 to 800,000 distinct CDR3 sequences, with roughly 13% observed a single time. The source material was PBMCs, sampled before TCRalphabeta/CD19-depleted stem cell transplant. These receptors came from a girl aged 2 to 10 with congenital amegakaryocytic thrombocytopenia, due to receive a stem cell transplant.

This clonotype is a singleton in its sample. The chain is built from TRBV28 and TRBJ1-5; D might be TRBD1 (5 bases). Germline CDR1 reads MDHEN; CDR2 reads SYDVKM. The CDR3 extends over 15 amino acids. Trimming shortened V by 6 bases and J by 7 bases, and 19 bases separated the two germline ends. The CDR3 nucleotides read TGTGCCAGCAGATCTTTCCAGGGTTATACCCAGCCCCAGCATTTT. Its protein product is CASRSFQGYTQPQHF.

This clonotype was picked up many times. The junction does not match germline at one end; this may be a read error. The DNA for the CDR3 is TGTGCCAGCAGCTATAGAGCCGGGGAGCTGTTTTTT. It is translated as CASSYRAGELFF. This rearrangement joins TRBV5-1 to TRBJ2-2; D not resolved. CDR3 size: 12 residues. Germline V gene data show CDR1 as SGHRS and CDR2 as YFSETQ.

The CDR3 sequence is CASSQSRATSHNEQFF. The CDR3 DNA is TGCGCCAGCAGCCAATCCCGGGCGACTAGCCACAATGAGCAGTTCTTC. The V and J genes are TRBV4-1 and TRBJ2-1; 7 bases align to TRBD2. This CDR3 is built from 16 residues. Germline V gives CDR1 MGHRA, CDR2 YSYEKL. The ends lost 2 bases at V and 5 bases at J; junction bases unmatched: 9.